This passage covers 20 T cell receptor beta chains from one sample sequenced in a study of blood T cell repertoires in COVID-19. The method was immunoSEQ multiplex PCR; TCRdb's version includes in-frame clones alone and lacks a portion of them. This repertoire shows over 150,000 clones, 80% to 90% found once; its top ten account for roughly 8.3%. Material for sequencing was peripheral blood. The receptor set was obtained from a woman between 55 and 75 years old with COVID-19, enrolled during active disease.

The chain is built from TRBV18 and TRBJ1-3; 8 bases fit TRBD1. Germline trimming cut 1 base from V and 2 bases from J; bases unmatched to any gene: 1. CDR1 is KGHSH, CDR2 LQKENI, per germline. The CDR3 is made up of 15 amino acids. The CDR3 DNA follows: TGTGCCAGCTCACCACAGGACAGGGCTGGAAACACCATATATTTT. Translated: CASSPQDRAGNTIYF. Supplemented by reference TRBV18 and TRBJ1-3, the full variable domain reads NAGVMQNPRHLVRRRGQEARLRCSPMKGHSHVYWYRQLPEEGLKFMVYLQKENIIDESGMPKERFSAEFPKEGPSILRIQQVVRGDSAAYFCASSPQDRAGNTIYFGEGSWLTVV.

V gene TRBV4-1 combines with J gene TRBJ1-3; D is possibly TRBD1 (5 bases). V shed 0 bases and J shed 4 bases, with 13 bases lying between them. Germline values: CDR1 MGHRA, CDR2 YSYEKL. The CDR3 extends over 16 amino acids. CDR3 sequence reads: CASSQDKQGGGNTIYF. Here the CDR3 DNA reads TGCGCCAGCAGCCAAGATAAGCAGGGAGGAGGAAACACCATATATTTT.

The J gene is TRBJ1-5, the V gene TRBV19; 7 bases line up with TRBD1. The CDR3 covers 17 residues. V lost 6 bases and J lost 0; bases outside the gene matches: 11. Per germline, CDR1 LNHDA and CDR2 SQIVND (reference sequence). The CDR3 DNA reads as TGTGCCAGTAGATACCCACGGACAGGAGGTAGCAATCAGCCCCAGCATTTT. Its translation: CASRYPRTGGSNQPQHF.

CDR3 nucleotide sequence: TGCGCCAGCAGCCAACCTCCTCAGGGCTACACCTTC. Amino acids: CASSQPPQGYTF. The chain links TRBV4-1 to TRBJ1-2; D call uncertain. V lost 2 bases, J lost 8 bases, and 9 bases lay in between. The germline V gene has CDR1 MGHRA and CDR2 YSYEKL. The CDR3 contains 12 residues.

The gene calls are TRBV14 and TRBJ2-5, with a weak D call TRBD1 (6 bases). Trimming cost V 0 bases and J 5 bases, with 13 bases left between them. The germline gives CDR1 SGHDN, CDR2 FVKESK. This CDR3 contains 15 residues. The CDR3 coding sequence is TGTGCCAGCAGCCAAGAAGGGGGATATTGGGAGACCCAGTACTTC. Amino acids: CASSQEGGYWETQYF.

This clone was detected only once. The chain carries TRBV3-1 (or the pseudogene TRBV3-2) and TRBJ2-1; D perhaps matches TRBD1 (5 bases). In germline, CDR1 is LGHDT, CDR2 YNNKEL (reference sequence). Trimming removed 3 bases at V and 6 bases at J, with 27 bases between. The CDR3 has 19 residues. The CDR3: CASSQGGSRHRSVGNEQFF. In nucleotides, the CDR3 is TGTGCCAGCAGCCAGGGTGGTTCGCGACACAGGAGCGTGGGCAATGAGCAGTTCTTC.

This sequence joins TRBV7-9 and TRBJ1-3; 7 positions agree with TRBD1. After removal of 5 bases from V and 3 bases from J, the junction contained 7 bases not matched to a gene. The CDR3 runs 15 residues. The germline V gene encodes CDR1 SEHNR and CDR2 FQNEAQ (reference sequence). CDR3: CASSSDRVGGNTIYF. CDR3 DNA: TGTGCCAGCAGCAGTGACAGGGTCGGTGGAAACACCATATATTTT.

V and J are TRBV12-3 or TRBV12-4 and TRBJ2-1; possibly TRBD1 for D (6 bases). V lost 6 bases, J lost 9 bases, and 15 bases lay in between. This CDR3 region has 13 residues. DNA for the CDR3: TGTGCCAGCAGCCAACTCGGACAGCCTGAGCAGTTCTTC. This gives the protein CASSQLGQPEQFF.

The chain combines TRBV29-1 with TRBJ1-1; 10 nucleotides match TRBD1. The ends lost 3 bases at V and 8 bases at J; junction bases unmatched: 6. This CDR3 comprises 13 residues. The germline CDR1 and CDR2 sequences are SQVTM and ANQGSEA. The CDR3 reads CSVDPDRGPEAFF. CDR3 DNA sequence: TGCAGCGTTGACCCCGACAGGGGGCCGGAAGCTTTCTTT.

V gene TRBV11-2 combines with J gene TRBJ2-3; 7 bases map to TRBD2. V lost 4 bases, J lost 3 bases, and 10 bases stayed unmatched. This CDR3 has 16 amino acids. Germline V gene sequence: CDR1 SGHAT, CDR2 FQNNGV. The CDR3 region has the DNA TGTGCCAGCAGCTATGGCTGGGCCGGGGGGACAGATACGCAGTATTTT. Translation gives CASSYGWAGGTDTQYF.

The J gene is TRBJ2-2, the V gene TRBV10-3; a possible D gene is TRBD2 (5 bases). Germline CDR1 and CDR2: ENHRY and SYGVKD. CDR3 size: 14 residues. V lost 4 bases, J lost 4 bases, and 10 bases lay in between. This chain's CDR3 is CAISGTGSTGELFF. CDR3 bases: TGTGCCATCAGTGGGACTGGATCCACCGGGGAGCTGTTTTTT.

This clone was picked up one time. The chain employs TRBV29-1 and TRBJ2-1; 13 bases match TRBD2. CDR3 length: 17 residues. The V gene end was trimmed by 3 bases and the J gene end by 7 bases; junction bases not matched to a gene: 12. Germline-derived CDR1 and CDR2 are SQVTM and ANQGSEA. CDR3: CSVDMWTSGSGGNEQFF. In DNA, the CDR3 is TGCAGCGTTGATATGTGGACTAGCGGGAGTGGGGGTAATGAGCAGTTCTTC.

V gene TRBV3-1 (or the pseudogene TRBV3-2) combines with J gene TRBJ2-2; D perhaps matches TRBD2 (5 bases). CDR1 and CDR2 from the germline V gene are LGHDT and YNNKEL (reference sequence). The CDR3 runs 15 residues. With 4 bases removed from V and 7 bases from J, the gap between germline ends came to 16 bases. CDR3 bases: TGTGCCAGCAGCCTAGACCACGGGAAGGGCGGGGAGCTGTTTTTT. Amino acids: CASSLDHGKGGELFF.

V gene TRBV9 combines with J gene TRBJ1-2; TRBD1 matches 7 bases. This CDR3 region has 15 residues. In germline, CDR1 is SGDLS, CDR2 YYNGEE. Unmatched junction bases numbered 7, after V lost 0 bases and J lost 5 bases. CDR3 DNA: TGTGCCAGCAGCGTAGAGCAGGGGGGTAGATATGGCTACACCTTC. It specifies CASSVEQGGRYGYTF.

The rearrangement uses TRBV7-2 and TRBJ1-3; maybe TRBD1 (6 bases). Trimming took off 0 bases at V and 4 bases at J, with 19 bases between the two ends. Germline V gene data show CDR1 as SGHTA and CDR2 as FQGNSA. The CDR3 consists of 18 residues. The CDR3: CASSLASVRGAGGNTIYF. The DNA of the CDR3 is TGTGCCAGCAGCTTAGCATCGGTTCGGGGGGCAGGCGGAAACACCATATATTTT.

The chain combines TRBV12-3 or TRBV12-4 with TRBJ1-3; weak D call: TRBD1 (5 bases). With 6 bases removed from V and 1 base from J, the gap between germline ends came to 7 bases. CDR3 length equals 13 residues. CDR3 sequence reads: CASRPGSGNTIYF. The CDR3 region has the DNA TGTGCCAGCAGACCAGGGTCTGGAAACACCATATATTTT.

This chain links TRBV10-3 with TRBJ1-2; 7 nucleotides align to TRBD1. CDR1 and CDR2 (germline): ENHRY, SYGVKD. The CDR3 spans 13 residues. V shed 10 bases, J shed 0 bases, and the junction held 5 bases outside the gene matches. The CDR3 nucleotides are TGTGCCAGCCTTACAGGGGCTAACTATGGCTACACCTTC. It is translated as CASLTGANYGYTF.

The chain carries TRBV24-1 and TRBJ2-1; TRBD2 agrees at 11 bases. Trimming at V came to 9 bases and at J to 7 bases, leaving 19 bases not matched to a gene. CDR3 length: 18 residues. Germline CDR1 reads KGHDR; CDR2 reads SFDVKD. The CDR3 sequence is CATSQGRKGLAAGNEQFF. CDR3 sequence (DNA): TGTGCCACCTCTCAGGGGCGTAAGGGACTAGCGGCGGGTAATGAGCAGTTCTTC.

CDR3 residues: CASSPSSPPQETQYF. In DNA, the CDR3 is TGTGCCAGCAGCCCTTCTAGCCCCCCGCAAGAGACCCAGTACTTC. V is TRBV9 and J is TRBJ2-5, with D perhaps TRBD2 (5 bases). Per the germline V gene, CDR1 is SGDLS and CDR2 is YYNGEE. The CDR3 extends over 15 amino acids. Trimming took off 4 bases at V and 2 bases at J, with 15 bases between the two ends.

This clone appeared a few times. The chain links TRBV30 to TRBJ1-5; 9 nucleotides align to TRBD1. Trimming removed 3 bases from V and 8 bases from J; junction bases left unmatched: 5. The CDR3 loop spans 13 amino acids. From germline, CDR1 is GTSNPN and CDR2 SVGIG (reference sequence). The CDR3 sequence: CAWSHGQGKPQHF. The CDR3 DNA follows: TGTGCCTGGAGCCACGGACAGGGGAAGCCCCAGCATTTT.